The 8 T cell receptor beta chains presented below share a single source sample, sequenced in a study of CD8 T cells in ankylosing spondylitis. From the 5' RACE reads, TCRdb called clonotypes with MiXCR, one entry per CDR3 protein. The data show around 150,000 distinct CDR3 sequences, with more than 5.5% seen just once and around 11% held by the top ten. Sequencing was carried out using blood, either unsorted or a sorted T cell fraction (not recorded which). The receptor set was obtained from a female donor with ankylosing spondylitis or in good health (not recorded which).

This clonotype was seen repeatedly, ten times or more. This chain joins TRBV27 and TRBJ2-2; 8 nucleotides match TRBD1. The CDR3 has 14 amino acids. Germline CDR1 MNHEY, CDR2 SMNVEV (reference sequence). V shed 4 bases, J shed 6 bases, and the junction held 4 bases outside the gene matches. CDR3: CASSSYRGAGELFF. For the CDR3, the DNA is TGTGCCAGCAGTTCCTACAGGGGGGCCGGGGAGCTGTTTTTT.

This clonotype was detected ten times or more. The chain links TRBV7-2 to TRBJ2-1; perhaps TRBD2 as D (6 bases). The V gene's germline CDR1 is SGHTA and CDR2 FQGNSA. The CDR3 loop spans 14 amino acids. Trimming shortened V by 5 bases and J by 4 bases, and 12 bases separated the two germline ends. CDR3 DNA sequence: TGTGCCAGCAGCCTACTGGGGGGTTACAATGAGCAGTTCTTC. Protein product: CASSLLGGYNEQFF.

This chain links TRBV4-2 with TRBJ2-1, with D unclear. The CDR3 totals 15 residues. V dropped 4 bases and J dropped 0 bases, with 10 bases sitting between them. Germline V CDR1 and CDR2: LGHNA, YNFKEQ. CDR3 residues: CASSPLANSYNEQFF. The CDR3 bases are TGTGCCAGCAGCCCGCTGGCCAACTCCTACAATGAGCAGTTCTTC.

This clonotype was counted at least ten times. The chain combines TRBV20-1 with TRBJ2-3, with 7 bases that match TRBD2. V trimming: 4 bases; J trimming: 8 bases; junction bases outside the gene matches: 6. The length of the CDR3 is 12 residues. Germline loops: CDR1 DFQATT, CDR2 SNEGSKA (reference sequence). DNA for the CDR3: TGCAGTGCTAAGATGGGGACTATTACGCAGTATTTT. Its protein is CSAKMGTITQYF.

At least ten counts were recorded for this clonotype. The chain combines TRBV25-1 with TRBJ2-5, with D uncertain. Germline V gene sequence: CDR1 MGHDK, CDR2 SYGVNS. V dropped 1 base and J dropped 3 bases, with 9 bases sitting between them. This CDR3 contains 14 residues. CDR3 coding DNA: TGTGCCAGCAGTGAATCCCGGCCGGAAGAGACCCAGTACTTC. Residues: CASSESRPEETQYF.

This clonotype was recorded at least ten times. The V call is TRBV5-1, the J call TRBJ2-7, with no clear D. The CDR3 totals 11 residues. CDR1 and CDR2 (germline): SGHRS, YFSETQ. Between the trimmed V and J ends, which lost 0 bases and 6 bases, there was a span of 4 bases. The CDR3 loop reads CASSLGPEQYF. CDR3 coding DNA: TGCGCCAGCAGCTTGGGGCCCGAGCAGTACTTC.

This clonotype has at least ten counts. The rearrangement joins TRBV4-1 to TRBJ1-4, with D maybe TRBD1 (5 bases). This CDR3 has 17 amino acids. Between the trimmed V and J ends, which lost 3 bases and 0 bases, there was a span of 14 bases. CDR1 is MGHRA and CDR2 is YSYEKL in the germline V gene. CDR3: CASSQVDSRATNEKLFF. CDR3 nucleotides: TGCGCCAGCAGCCAGGTTGACAGTCGCGCAACTAATGAAAAACTGTTTTTT.

There are many counts of this clonotype. The chain couples TRBV27 to TRBJ2-2; D gene uncertain. The CDR3 runs to 13 residues. V lost 6 bases and J 6 bases, leaving 11 bases between the germline ends. Germline assignment: CDR1 MNHEY and CDR2 SMNVEV (reference sequence). The CDR3: CASSPSGPGELFF. The CDR3 nucleotides are TGTGCCAGCAGCCCTTCCGGCCCCGGGGAGCTGTTTTTT.